This passage covers 5 T cell receptor beta chains from one sample sequenced in a study of regulatory T cells. Antigens of these TCRs are unknown. Overall study results and limits: Hydrophobic residues at CDR3 positions 6 and 7 were enriched in conventional CD4+ T cells of CD3G-deficient patients.

Primers: 52 TRBV forward and 13 TRBJ reverse. Sequencing was performed with immunoSEQ multiplex PCR; in TCRdb, only in-frame clones are kept and a portion is missing. The table records over 25,000 clones, about nine tenths of them present only once. The material sequenced was conventional CD4+ T cells sorted from blood. These receptors were obtained from a person aged 18 to 30 with CD3G deficiency.

The V call is TRBV11-2, the J call TRBJ1-2, with D possibly matching TRBD1 (5 bases). V lost 1 base and J lost 8, with 20 bases in between. The CDR3 contains 16 residues. CDR1 is SGHAT and CDR2 is FQNNGV in the germline V gene. The CDR3: CASSLGEARAAFGYTF. CDR3 DNA sequence: TGTGCCAGCAGCTTAGGAGAGGCCAGGGCTGCTTTCGGCTACACCTTC.

This sequence joins TRBV7-2 and TRBJ2-7; D might be TRBD1 or TRBD2, each matching 5 bases. Germline lookup yields CDR1 SGHTA and CDR2 FQGNSA. The CDR3 is made up of 14 amino acids. Trimming pared 0 bases from V and 3 bases from J, leaving 9 bases between. The CDR3 sequence is CASSLARDGYEQYF. CDR3 sequence (DNA): TGTGCCAGCAGCTTAGCGAGGGACGGCTACGAGCAGTACTTC.

The chain uses TRBV5-4 and TRBJ1-1; 7 bases fit TRBD1. After removal of 5 bases from V and 3 bases from J, the junction contained 4 bases not matched to a gene. CDR3 length equals 13 residues. Germline loops: CDR1 SGHNT, CDR2 YYREEE (reference sequence). CDR3 amino acids: CASSPDRDTEAFF. The CDR3 DNA reads as TGTGCCAGCAGTCCCGACAGGGACACTGAAGCTTTCTTT.

The gene calls are TRBV6-1 and TRBJ2-7; a possible D gene is TRBD1 (5 bases). CDR3 length: 15 residues. The V gene lost 6 bases and the J gene lost 5 bases, with 20 bases spanning the gap. Germline CDR1 and CDR2: MNHNS and SASEGT. The CDR3 coding sequence is TGTGCCAGCAGCAAAGGGTGGCAGGGAAGGAACGAGCAGTACTTC. This encodes CASSKGWQGRNEQYF.

The V call is TRBV21-1, the J call TRBJ2-7; the listed D gene, TRBD2, was not tested against the DNA. TRBV21-1 is a listed pseudogene. The CDR3 totals 9 residues. The CDR3 bases are TGTGCCATCGGGTGCGAGCAGTACTTC. Its protein is CAIGCEQYF.